This TCR beta chain was observed in a study of T-cell reconstitution after alpha-beta-depleted transplantation in children. Study results and caveats: As was reported, about two months after transplant, alpha-beta T cells came from several hundred expanded graft clones. T-cell numbers and diversity, one year after transplant, stemmed largely from T cells that were newly produced.

Unique molecular identifiers were incorporated into the prepared TCRbeta library. TCRdb ran MiXCR on the PCR reads and lists one entry per CDR3 protein. This sample has around 70,000 distinct CDR3 sequences; roughly 11% occur once, and the top ten carry about 13%. This clonotype occurred many times. The antigen remains undetermined. The CDR3 is 13 residues long. J gave up 4 bases and V 7 bases, and 8 bases lay outside the gene matches. CDR1 and CDR2 (germline): DFQATT, SNEGSKA (reference sequence). The chain employs TRBV20-1 and TRBJ1-2; 8 bases match TRBD1. The material was PBMCs, obtained before TCRalphabeta/CD19-depleted stem cell transplant. The TCR sequence derives from a boy younger than 18 with acute myeloid leukemia, due to receive a stem cell transplant. The CDR3, as DNA: TGCAGTGTCGTCGGACAGGGAGCCTATGGCTACACCTTC. Residues: CSVVGQGAYGYTF.